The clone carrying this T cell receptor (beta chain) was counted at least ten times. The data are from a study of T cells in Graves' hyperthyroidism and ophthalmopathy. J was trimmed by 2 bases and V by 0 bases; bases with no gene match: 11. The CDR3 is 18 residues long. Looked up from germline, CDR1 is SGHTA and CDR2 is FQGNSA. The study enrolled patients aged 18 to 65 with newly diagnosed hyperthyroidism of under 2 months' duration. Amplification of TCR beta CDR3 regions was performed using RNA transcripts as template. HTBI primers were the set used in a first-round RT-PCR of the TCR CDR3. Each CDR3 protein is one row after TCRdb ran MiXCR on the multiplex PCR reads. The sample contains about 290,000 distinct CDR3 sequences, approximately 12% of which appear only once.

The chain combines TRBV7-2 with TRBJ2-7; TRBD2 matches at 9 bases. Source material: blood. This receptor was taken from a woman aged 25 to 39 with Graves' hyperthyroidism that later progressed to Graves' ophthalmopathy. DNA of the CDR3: TGTGCCAGCAGCTTAGCCTCCTTTAGCGGGAGTCCCACCTACGAGCAGTACTTC. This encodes CASSLASFSGSPTYEQYF.